This TCR beta chain was identified during a study of blood T cell repertoires in COVID-19. About the research overall: The samples span acute and convalescent COVID-19 from the United States, Italy and Spain. Nucleic acid was either cDNA or gDNA, and it came from T cells, B-cell-depleted T cells, or PBMCs.

Looked up from germline, CDR1 is KGHDR and CDR2 is SFDVKD. V lost 2 bases to trimming and J lost 8 bases; unmatched junction nucleotides: 11. The CDR3 is made up of 16 amino acids. In the original processing: By means of reference gene primer amplification, nucleated cell counts were estimated. Profiled with immunoSEQ multiplex PCR; TCRdb holds only in-frame clones, not every one. V, J and clone size reflect that table, while D and trimming were determined from the DNA. The table shows fewer than 250,000 clones, with around 82% occurring only once. This clone was detected once. The clonotype comes from a woman in her forties or fifties with acute or convalescent COVID-19. The V call is TRBV24-1, the J call TRBJ1-2; 9 bases are shared with TRBD1. Input material: peripheral blood. The DNA for the CDR3 is TGTGCCACCAGTGATTCAGAAGGACAGGGGATGGGGGGCTACACCTTC. Translated, it gives CATSDSEGQGMGGYTF.